Listed here are 16 T cell receptor beta chains from one sample, sequenced in a study of blood T cell repertoires in COVID-19. The data were produced by immunoSEQ multiplex PCR, yet TCRdb's version contains in-frame clones alone and is incomplete. The top ten hold under 55% of the sample, which has tens of thousands of clones, around three quarters seen once. The sequenced material came from peripheral blood. These receptors were obtained from a human donor in a cohort sampled during active COVID-19.

This sequence joins TRBV5-6 and TRBJ2-3; 8 bases align to TRBD2. The CDR3 is 18 residues long. Germline CDR1 SGHDT, CDR2 YYEEEE. J gave up 1 base and V 0 bases, and 10 bases lay outside the gene matches. The CDR3 nucleotides are TGTGCCAGCAGCTTGGTGGGTAGCGGGAAACTACGCACAGATACGCAGTATTTT. It is translated as CASSLVGSGKLRTDTQYF. Together with reference TRBV5-6 and TRBJ2-3, the CDR3 gives the full variable domain: DAGVTQSPTHLIKTRGQQVTLRCSPKSGHDTVSWYQQALGQGPQFIFQYYEEEERQRGNFPDRFSGHQFPNYSSELNVNALLLGDSALYLCASSLVGSGKLRTDTQYFGPGTRLTVL.

The chain carries TRBV7-2 and TRBJ2-3; TRBD1 is a possible D gene (5 bases). V was clipped by 1 base and J by 9 bases, with 14 bases between them. This CDR3 spans 14 amino acids. The germline CDR1 and CDR2 sequences are SGHTA and FQGNSA. The CDR3: CASSLDRRLGTQYF. Written as DNA, the CDR3 is TGTGCCAGCAGCTTAGACAGGCGACTCGGGACGCAGTATTTT.

The chain couples TRBV19 to TRBJ2-5; 7 bases match TRBD1. The V gene's germline CDR1 is LNHDA and CDR2 SQIVND (reference sequence). Trimming cost V 7 bases and J 5 bases; bases outside gene matches: 13. CDR3 length: 15 amino acids. The CDR3, as DNA: TGTGCCAGTACCCCGACCGACAGGGTTATGGAGACCCAGTACTTC. This translates into CASTPTDRVMETQYF.

This rearrangement joins TRBV20-1 to TRBJ2-7, with D perhaps TRBD1 (5 bases). This CDR3 has 11 residues. Germline V gene data show CDR1 as DFQATT and CDR2 as SNEGSKA (reference sequence). Between the trimmed V and J ends, which lost 8 bases and 5 bases, there was a span of 13 bases. The CDR3 sequence: CSRGMSDEQYF. The CDR3 DNA sequence: TGCAGTAGGGGAATGTCAGACGAGCAGTACTTC.

This chain links TRBV11-2 with TRBJ1-6, with TRBD1 identical over 11 bases. Per germline, CDR1 SGHAT and CDR2 FQNNGV. This CDR3 has 17 residues. Losses at the gene ends were 1 base for V and 10 bases for J; bases not matched to a gene: 9. CDR3 residues: CASSLVRGTGGRSPLHF. The CDR3 bases are TGTGCCAGCAGCTTAGTTCGGGGGACAGGGGGTAGATCACCCCTCCACTTT.

The CDR3 DNA sequence: TGTGCCAGCAGTTATAGGTCAGGCAGCGAGGAGGGGTTTTCCTACGAGCAGTACTTC. Protein product: CASSYRSGSEEGFSYEQYF. The gene calls are TRBV6-9 and TRBJ2-7; maybe TRBD2 (6 bases). Trimming pared 2 bases from V and 1 base from J, leaving 24 bases between. Germline V lookup: CDR1 MNHGY, CDR2 SVAAGI. The CDR3 runs to 19 residues.

This chain connects TRBV9 to TRBJ2-2; tentative D call: TRBD1 (6 bases). The CDR3 length is 15 residues. The V gene's germline CDR1 is SGDLS and CDR2 YYNGEE. Between the trimmed V and J ends, which lost 4 bases and 1 base, there was a span of 11 bases. The DNA for the CDR3 is TGTGCCAGCAGCCCCGGGACACTGAACACCGGGGAGCTGTTTTTT. It yields the protein CASSPGTLNTGELFF. The variable domain in full, with the rest retrieved from reference TRBV9 and TRBJ2-2, is DSGVTQTPKHLITATGQRVTLRCSPRSGDLSVYWYQQSLDQGLQFLIQYYNGEERAKGNILERFSAQQFPDLHSELNLSSLELGDSALYFCASSPGTLNTGELFFGEGSRLTVL.

The rearrangement links TRBV9 to TRBJ2-1, with a weak D call TRBD1 (6 bases). The ends were cut back, 0 bases at V and 0 bases at J, with 10 bases in the middle. The CDR3 loop spans 16 amino acids. The germline V gene has CDR1 SGDLS and CDR2 YYNGEE. CDR3 sequence (DNA): TGTGCCAGCAGCGTAGAGGGGGTTAGCTCCTACAATGAGCAGTTCTTC. Translated, it gives CASSVEGVSSYNEQFF.

The chain has TRBV15 and TRBJ2-7; TRBD2 matches at 14 bases. Trimming took 4 bases from V and 2 from J; bases not matched to a gene: 7. The germline V gene encodes CDR1 LNHNV and CDR2 YYDKDF (reference sequence). The CDR3 is made up of 17 amino acids. The DNA of the CDR3 is TGTGCCACCAGCAACTCCCCGGGACTAGCGGGGGCCTACGAGCAGTACTTC. Translated, it gives CATSNSPGLAGAYEQYF.

The chain is built from TRBV29-1 and TRBJ1-1; D is possibly TRBD1 (5 bases). This CDR3 has 12 residues. Trimming shortened V by 4 bases and J by 4 bases, and 10 bases separated the two germline ends. The germline CDR1 and CDR2 sequences are SQVTM and ANQGSEA. The chain's CDR3 is CSVGGRGTEAFF. CDR3 DNA sequence: TGCAGCGTTGGAGGGAGGGGCACTGAAGCTTTCTTT.

This clone was found a few times. The V gene is TRBV6-5, the J gene TRBJ1-6; D unresolved. This CDR3 has 13 residues. The V and J ends lost 6 bases and 18 bases respectively, with 21 bases between them. Germline V gives CDR1 MNHEY, CDR2 SVGAGI. CDR3 nucleotides: TGTGCCAGCAGCGGGGATCCGGCGACCCGACGCCACTTT. Residues: CASSGDPATRRHF.

The chain joins TRBV5-1 to TRBJ2-3; TRBD2 might be the D (6 bases). Looked up from germline, CDR1 is SGHRS and CDR2 is YFSETQ. The CDR3 consists of 16 residues. Deletions cut 0 bases from V and 0 bases from J, with 11 bases between. CDR3 in amino acids: CASSLGLATSTDTQYF. CDR3 DNA: TGCGCCAGCAGCTTGGGTCTAGCGACTAGCACAGATACGCAGTATTTT.

This clone was observed once. This chain uses TRBV5-1 with TRBJ2-7, with D maybe TRBD1 (6 bases). Germline loops: CDR1 SGHRS, CDR2 YFSETQ. This CDR3 region has 12 residues. V gave up 7 bases and J gave up 4 bases, with 12 bases separating them. CDR3 DNA: TGCGCCAGCCAAGGGGGAGAGTACGAGCAGTACTTC. Translating gives CASQGGEYEQYF.

This clone was seen once. V gene TRBV7-2 combines with J gene TRBJ2-5, with 7 nucleotides matching TRBD2. CDR1 and CDR2 from the germline V gene are SGHTA and FQGNSA. There are 14 residues in the CDR3. J was trimmed by 5 bases and V by 6 bases; bases with no gene match: 9. The CDR3 here is CASRRASGMETQYF. Written as DNA, the CDR3 is TGTGCCAGCAGGCGGGCTAGCGGTATGGAGACCCAGTACTTC.

The chain carries TRBV6-2 or TRBV6-3 and TRBJ2-7; 8 bases align to TRBD1. This CDR3 spans 16 amino acids. The germline gives CDR1 MNHEY, CDR2 SVGEGT. J lost 3 bases, V lost 5 bases, and 12 bases had no gene match. CDR3 sequence reads: CASSTHGTGGGYEQYF. CDR3 coding DNA: TGTGCCAGCAGTACCCACGGGACAGGTGGAGGCTACGAGCAGTACTTC.

This CDR3 reads CATGQGSFDTQYF. The DNA of the CDR3 is TGTGCCACGGGTCAGGGAAGTTTTGATACGCAGTATTTT. The chain has TRBV15 and TRBJ2-3; D perhaps matches TRBD1 (5 bases). The CDR3 is 13 amino acids. Germline CDR1 and CDR2: LNHNV and YYDKDF (reference sequence). Between the trimmed V and J ends, which lost 9 bases and 6 bases, there was a span of 16 bases. The variable domain in full, completed from reference TRBV15 and TRBJ2-3, reads DAMVIQNPRYQVTQFGKPVTLSCSQTLNHNVMYWYQQKSSQAPKLLFHYYDKDFNNEADTPDNFQSRRPNTSFCFLDIRSPGLGDTAMYLCATGQGSFDTQYFGPGTRLTVL.